A selection of T cell receptor beta chains follows, all from one sample in a study of T cell repertoires in cytomegalovirus infection. The antigens for these receptors are not known. TCRdb passed the reads through MiXCR, listing each CDR3 protein once. The sample lists around 300,000 distinct CDR3 sequences; less than 25% were seen once. The sample was cultured PBMCs, taken from culture after CMV antigen stimulation. These TCRs come from a human donor in good health (CMV status not recorded). Some clones in this sample may be carry-over from other donors' samples. CDR3s include the opening cysteine and the closing phenylalanine or tryptophan. The order of the fields is CDR3 protein, CDR3 DNA, CDR3 length, V gene, D gene, J gene, clone size. A D gene is named only where the DNA matches it firmly. The size of a clone is reported for some rows only, either as once, few or many, or as a class for expanded clones.

CDR3 protein: CASSLVENTEAFF
CDR3 DNA: TGTGCCAGCAGCTTAGTTGAGAACACTGAAGCTTTCTTT
CDR3 length: 13
V gene: TRBV7-2
D gene: .
J gene: TRBJ1-1
clone size: many

CDR3 protein: CASSLESINYGYTF
CDR3 DNA: TGTGCCAGCAGCTTAGAGTCAATTAACTATGGCTACACCTTC
CDR3 length: 14
V gene: TRBV7-2
D gene: .
J gene: TRBJ1-2
clone size: .

CDR3 protein: CASSGGGDTGELFF
CDR3 DNA: TGTGCCAGCAGTGGGGGGGGGGACACCGGGGAGCTGTTTTTT
CDR3 length: 14
V gene: TRBV12-3/TRBV12-4
D gene: TRBD2
J gene: TRBJ2-2
clone size: few

CDR3 protein: CASSFLGGEQFF
CDR3 DNA: TGTGCCAGCAGCTTCCTAGGGGGTGAGCAGTTCTTC
CDR3 length: 12
V gene: TRBV7-2
D gene: .
J gene: TRBJ2-1
clone size: many

CDR3 protein: CASSRPGQGAWNYGYTF
CDR3 DNA: TGTGCCAGCAGTCGTCCAGGACAGGGGGCGTGGAACTATGGCTACACCTTC
CDR3 length: 17
V gene: TRBV6-1
D gene: TRBD1
J gene: TRBJ1-2
clone size: many

CDR3 protein: CSASGTDTRYGYTF
CDR3 DNA: TGCAGCGCCTCCGGGACAGACACCCGCTATGGCTACACCTTC
CDR3 length: 14
V gene: TRBV29-1
D gene: TRBD1
J gene: TRBJ1-2
clone size: .

CDR3 protein: CASSRYRGQNYGYTF
CDR3 DNA: TGTGCCAGCAGTCGCTACAGGGGCCAGAACTATGGCTACACCTTC
CDR3 length: 15
V gene: TRBV6-5
D gene: TRBD1
J gene: TRBJ1-2
clone size: few

CDR3 protein: CASSLGGTSTHEQYF
CDR3 DNA: TGTGCCAGCAGCTTAGGGGGGACTAGTACCCACGAGCAGTACTTC
CDR3 length: 15
V gene: TRBV7-2
D gene: TRBD2
J gene: TRBJ2-7
clone size: many

CDR3 protein: CASSLSPVGHNEQFF
CDR3 DNA: TGTGCTAGCAGCTTATCCCCTGTCGGCCACAATGAGCAGTTCTTC
CDR3 length: 15
V gene: TRBV7-7
D gene: .
J gene: TRBJ2-1
clone size: few

CDR3 protein: CATSDWEADTQYF
CDR3 DNA: TGTGCCACCAGTGATTGGGAGGCCGATACGCAGTATTTT
CDR3 length: 13
V gene: TRBV24-1
D gene: .
J gene: TRBJ2-3
clone size: many

CDR3 protein: CASSLVWQGAGGYTF
CDR3 DNA: TGTGCCAGCAGCTTAGTGTGGCAGGGGGCGGGTGGCTACACCTTC
CDR3 length: 15
V gene: TRBV7-2
D gene: TRBD1
J gene: TRBJ1-2
clone size: .

CDR3 protein: CASSLEGQGEQYF
CDR3 DNA: TGTGCCAGCAGCTTGGAGGGACAGGGCGAGCAGTACTTC
CDR3 length: 13
V gene: TRBV5-4
D gene: TRBD1
J gene: TRBJ2-7
clone size: .

CDR3 protein: CASRSGGEGLTDTQYF
CDR3 DNA: TGTGCCAGCAGAAGTGGGGGGGAGGGCCTCACAGATACGCAGTATTTT
CDR3 length: 16
V gene: TRBV5-4
D gene: TRBD2
J gene: TRBJ2-3
clone size: .

CDR3 protein: CIPPGNEQFF
CDR3 DNA: TGCATTCCCCCAGGCAATGAGCAGTTCTTC
CDR3 length: 10
V gene: TRBV20-1
D gene: .
J gene: TRBJ2-1
clone size: few

CDR3 protein: CATPWARETQYF
CDR3 DNA: TGTGCCACTCCATGGGCGAGAGAGACCCAGTACTTC
CDR3 length: 12
V gene: TRBV2
D gene: .
J gene: TRBJ2-5
clone size: .

CDR3 protein: CASSDLSAYPRNTIYF
CDR3 DNA: TGTGCCAGCAGTGATTTGTCAGCGTATCCGCGAAACACCATATATTTT
CDR3 length: 16
V gene: TRBV6-1
D gene: .
J gene: TRBJ1-3
clone size: .

CDR3 protein: CASSTASGHNEQFF
CDR3 DNA: TGTGCCAGCAGCACAGCTAGCGGCCACAATGAGCAGTTCTTC
CDR3 length: 14
V gene: TRBV7-2
D gene: TRBD2
J gene: TRBJ2-1
clone size: many

CDR3 protein: CASRGGGRETQYF
CDR3 DNA: TGTGCCAGCAGGGGGGGGGGGAGGGAGACCCAGTACTTC
CDR3 length: 13
V gene: TRBV27
D gene: TRBD2
J gene: TRBJ2-5
clone size: .

CDR3 protein: CASSLKFLAVNTGELFF
CDR3 DNA: TGCGCCAGCAGCTTGAAGTTTCTAGCGGTCAACACCGGGGAGCTGTTTTTT
CDR3 length: 17
V gene: TRBV5-1
D gene: TRBD2
J gene: TRBJ2-2
clone size: .

CDR3 protein: CASSEGGTGGIGYTF
CDR3 DNA: TGTGCCAGCAGCGAGGGGGGGACAGGGGGCATTGGCTACACCTTC
CDR3 length: 15
V gene: TRBV6-1
D gene: TRBD1
J gene: TRBJ1-2
clone size: few

CDR3 protein: CASSSAGVTDTQYF
CDR3 DNA: TGTGCCAGCAGCTCGGCGGGAGTTACAGATACGCAGTATTTT
CDR3 length: 14
V gene: TRBV7-2
D gene: TRBD2
J gene: TRBJ2-3
clone size: many

CDR3 protein: CASSKGQVNTEAFF
CDR3 DNA: TGTGCCAGTAGTAAGGGACAGGTAAACACTGAAGCTTTCTTT
CDR3 length: 14
V gene: TRBV19
D gene: TRBD1
J gene: TRBJ1-1
clone size: few

CDR3 protein: CASSEQGPYEQYF
CDR3 DNA: TGTGCCAGCAGTGAACAGGGTCCCTACGAGCAGTACTTC
CDR3 length: 13
V gene: TRBV6-1
D gene: .
J gene: TRBJ2-7
clone size: many

CDR3 protein: CATSDQGGTQYF
CDR3 DNA: TGTGCCACCAGTGATCAGGGGGGGACCCAGTACTTC
CDR3 length: 12
V gene: TRBV24-1
D gene: .
J gene: TRBJ2-5
clone size: once

CDR3 protein: CASSLGREAVAFF
CDR3 DNA: TGTGCCAGCAGCTTAGGGAGGGAAGCTGTCGCTTTCTTT
CDR3 length: 13
V gene: TRBV7-2
D gene: .
J gene: TRBJ1-1
clone size: many